This is a list of T cell receptor beta chains from one sample in a study of beta chain features in type 1 diabetes. The table came from immunoSEQ multiplex PCR; TCRdb's copy has only in-frame clones and leaves some out. The sample has some 410,000 clones, roughly 10% seen once. Sample: naive CD4+ T cells from blood. The source of these receptors is a woman aged 18 to 35 in good health. CDR3s include the opening cysteine and the closing phenylalanine or tryptophan. The D gene is left open where the match is weak. Size is stated for part of the rows, as once, few or many counts, or as a class when the clone is expanded.

TRBV13	TRBJ2-7	TRBD1	-	CASSPGPLKKDRGAYEQYF	TGTGCCAGCAGCCCTGGGCCACTCAAAAAGGACAGGGGAGCCTACGAGCAGTACTTC
TRBV27	TRBJ2-3	-	-	CASSLLYHTDTQYF	TGTGCCAGCAGTTTATTGTACCACACAGATACGCAGTATTTT
TRBV15	TRBJ2-2	TRBD2	once	CATSRVSPILAGGRLNTGELFF	TGTGCCACCAGCAGAGTGTCGCCGATACTAGCGGGAGGGAGATTGAACACCGGGGAGCTGTTTTTT
TRBV14	TRBJ2-7	TRBD2	few	CASSSPLREGWVVAKQYF	TGTGCCAGCAGCTCTCCCCTGCGGGAGGGGTGGGTTGTGGCGAAGCAGTACTTC
TRBV30	TRBJ2-3	-	-	CASSQGYRTDTQYF	TGTGCCTCATCACAGGGTTATCGGACAGATACGCAGTATTTT
TRBV5-1	TRBJ2-1	-	-	CASSLGSLGNEQFF	TGCGCCAGCAGCTTGGGGTCTCTAGGCAATGAGCAGTTCTTC
TRBV7-2	TRBJ1-1	TRBD1	-	CASSLGQGEAFF	TGTGCCAGCAGCTTAGGACAGGGTGAAGCTTTCTTT
TRBV7-8	TRBJ1-4	-	-	CASSLPRDGGKLFF	TGTGCCAGCAGCTTACCCCGGGACGGGGGAAAACTGTTTTTT
TRBV30	TRBJ2-1	-	few	CAWSRGDSRNEQFF	TGTGCCTGGAGCCGCGGGGACAGCCGCAATGAGCAGTTCTTC
TRBV4-3	TRBJ2-1	-	many	CASSPQLGNEQFF	TGCGCCAGCAGCCCCCAATTAGGGAATGAGCAGTTCTTC
TRBV29-1	TRBJ2-3	TRBD2	-	CSVGLAGTDTQYF	TGCAGCGTCGGACTAGCGGGAACAGATACGCAGTATTTT
TRBV6-6	TRBJ1-2	-	few	CASSGDSNYGYTF	TGTGCCAGCAGTGGGGACTCCAACTATGGCTACACCTTC
TRBV5-1	TRBJ2-5	-	-	CASSSRRQGVIRETQYF	TGCGCCAGCAGCTCGAGACGCCAGGGTGTCATACGAGAGACCCAGTACTTC
TRBV9	TRBJ2-1	-	-	CASSVATGPNEQFF	TGTGCCAGCAGCGTAGCTACTGGCCCGAATGAGCAGTTCTTC
TRBV4-1	TRBJ2-1	-	-	CASSYGGGYNEQFF	TGCGCCAGCAGCTATGGGGGAGGCTACAATGAGCAGTTCTTC
TRBV4-3	TRBJ1-4	-	-	CASSQDGVRNEKLFF	TGCGCCAGCAGCCAAGATGGGGTCCGTAATGAAAAACTGTTTTTT
TRBV6-5	TRBJ2-4	-	few	CAVGLWGDKNIQYF	TGTGCCGTGGGCCTGTGGGGAGACAAAAACATTCAGTACTTC
TRBV9	TRBJ1-3	-	few	CASSARDTIYF	TGTGCCAGCAGCGCTAGGGACACCATATATTTT
TRBV27	TRBJ2-7	TRBD1	few	CASRPGQRHYEQYF	TGTGCCAGCAGACCGGGACAGAGGCACTACGAGCAGTACTTC
TRBV18	TRBJ1-1	TRBD1	few	CASSPRGPGTEAFF	TGTGCCAGCTCACCAAGGGGGCCTGGCACTGAAGCTTTCTTT
TRBV7-9	TRBJ2-7	-	few	CASSFAGAGEQYF	TGTGCCAGCAGCTTTGCAGGGGCGGGCGAGCAGTACTTC
TRBV7-9	TRBJ1-1	-	-	CASTTPAREAFF	TGTGCCAGTACCACACCGGCGAGAGAAGCTTTCTTT
TRBV4-1	TRBJ2-4	TRBD2	-	CASSQARREGHGIQYF	TGCGCCAGCAGCCAAGCAAGGAGGGAGGGCCATGGCATTCAGTACTTC
TRBV29-1	TRBJ2-3	-	-	CSGRRGAGTDTQYF	TGCAGCGGCCGTCGGGGGGCGGGCACAGATACGCAGTATTTT
TRBV27	TRBJ1-2	-	few	CASSQNRVGYTF	TGTGCCAGCAGTCAGAACAGGGTTGGCTACACCTTC
TRBV27	TRBJ2-3	-	few	CASSWPETDTQYF	TGTGCCAGCAGTTGGCCGGAGACAGATACGCAGTATTTT
TRBV18	TRBJ2-7	-	-	CASSPLGYEQYF	TGTGCCAGCTCACCACTAGGATACGAGCAGTACTTC
TRBV9	TRBJ2-3	TRBD2	-	CASSETGLGSDTQYF	TGTGCCAGCAGCGAGACCGGACTAGGCTCAGATACGCAGTATTTT
TRBV19	TRBJ2-1	TRBD1	-	CASSGQAVSYNEQFF	TGTGCCAGTAGTGGACAGGCGGTTTCCTACAATGAGCAGTTCTTC
TRBV30	TRBJ2-7	-	-	CAWRVANEQYF	TGTGCCTGGAGGGTAGCTAACGAGCAGTACTTC
TRBV9	TRBJ2-3	-	few	CASSGAGGSDTQYF	TGTGCCAGCAGCGGGGCCGGTGGGTCAGATACGCAGTATTTT
TRBV7-2	TRBJ2-7	TRBD2	-	CASSTGLAGHEQYF	TGTGCCAGCAGTACGGGACTAGCTGGCCACGAGCAGTACTTC
TRBV29-1	TRBJ2-7	TRBD2	-	CSVEDLGLAGDYEQYF	TGCAGCGTTGAAGATCTGGGACTAGCGGGAGACTACGAGCAGTACTTC
TRBV29-1	TRBJ2-3	-	-	CSVAWRANTDTQYF	TGCAGCGTGGCTTGGAGGGCGAACACAGATACGCAGTATTTT
TRBV9	TRBJ1-5	-	-	CASSADGYSNQPQHF	TGTGCCAGCAGCGCGGACGGTTATAGCAATCAGCCCCAGCATTTT
TRBV11-1	TRBJ2-3	TRBD1	-	CASRDRSVGDTQYF	TGTGCCAGCAGGGACAGGTCGGTGGGAGATACGCAGTATTTT
TRBV9	TRBJ2-5	-	-	CASSPGQIEETQYF	TGTGCCAGCAGCCCCGGACAGATAGAAGAGACCCAGTACTTC
TRBV6-5	TRBJ1-5	TRBD1	-	CASSRQGVGNQPQHF	TGTGCCAGCAGTCGTCAGGGGGTAGGCAATCAGCCCCAGCATTTT
TRBV19	TRBJ1-6	-	-	CASRGQGGFGNSPLHF	TGTGCCAGTAGGGGGCAAGGGGGATTCGGTAATTCACCCCTCCACTTT
TRBV9	TRBJ1-3	-	few	CASSVSGVGNTIYF	TGTGCCAGCAGCGTAAGCGGAGTCGGAAACACCATATATTTT
TRBV7-9	TRBJ2-2	-	-	CASSPQEGELFF	TGTGCCAGCAGCCCCCAGGAAGGGGAGCTGTTTTTT
TRBV7-2	TRBJ1-1	-	-	CASSLDPGNTEAFF	TGTGCCAGCAGCTTAGATCCGGGGAACACTGAAGCTTTCTTT
TRBV9	TRBJ2-4	-	-	CASSAGSENIQYF	TGTGCCAGCAGCGCCGGGTCCGAAAACATTCAGTACTTC
TRBV20-1	TRBJ1-1	-	few	CSAHTHTEAFF	TGCAGTGCCCATACCCACACTGAAGCTTTCTTT
TRBV30	TRBJ1-3	-	-	CAWRHLSGNTIYF	TGTGCCTGGAGGCACCTCTCTGGAAACACCATATATTTT
TRBV7-8	TRBJ2-5	-	-	CASSLTAVVETQYF	TGTGCCAGCAGCCTGACAGCGGTGGTGGAGACCCAGTACTTC
TRBV18	TRBJ1-1	TRBD1	-	CASSPTGTGTTEAFF	TGTGCCAGCTCACCAACCGGGACAGGTACCACTGAAGCTTTCTTT
TRBV7-9	TRBJ1-1	-	-	CASSLLGRNTEAFF	TGTGCCAGCAGCTTATTAGGGCGGAACACTGAAGCTTTCTTT
TRBV10-3	TRBJ2-7	TRBD2	few	CAISAGLAGGVEQYF	TGTGCCATCAGTGCCGGACTAGCGGGAGGGGTGGAGCAGTACTTC
TRBV2	TRBJ1-1	-	-	CASTGDSGGAFF	TGTGCCAGCACCGGGGACTCCGGCGGAGCTTTCTTT
TRBV21-1	TRBJ2-7	-	few	CASSEKARGESYEQYF	TGTGCCAGCAGCGAAAAGGCCCGGGGAGAGTCCTACGAGCAGTACTTC
TRBV29-1	TRBJ2-5	-	-	CSVGRVEETQYF	TGCAGCGTTGGCAGGGTCGAAGAGACCCAGTACTTC
TRBV7-9	TRBJ2-5	-	few	CATGPDGPIQTQYF	TGTGCCACAGGACCTGACGGGCCCATACAGACCCAGTACTTC
TRBV9	TRBJ2-1	TRBD2	few	CASSPLGGLVNNEQFF	TGTGCCAGCAGCCCCCTGGGGGGACTAGTAAACAATGAGCAGTTCTTC
TRBV5-1	TRBJ2-1	-	-	CASSLQGRDNEQFF	TGCGCCAGCAGCCTGCAGGGAAGAGACAATGAGCAGTTCTTC